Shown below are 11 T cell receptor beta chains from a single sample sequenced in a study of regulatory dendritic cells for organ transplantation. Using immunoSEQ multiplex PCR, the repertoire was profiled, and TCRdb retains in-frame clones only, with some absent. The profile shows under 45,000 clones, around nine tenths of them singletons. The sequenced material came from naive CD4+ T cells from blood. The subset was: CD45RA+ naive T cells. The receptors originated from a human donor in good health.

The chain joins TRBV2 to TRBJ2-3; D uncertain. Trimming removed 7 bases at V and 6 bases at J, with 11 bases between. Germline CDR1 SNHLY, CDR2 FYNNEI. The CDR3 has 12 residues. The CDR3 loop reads CASTLLVDTQYF. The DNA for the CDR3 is TGTGCCAGCACCCTACTCGTGGATACGCAGTATTTT.

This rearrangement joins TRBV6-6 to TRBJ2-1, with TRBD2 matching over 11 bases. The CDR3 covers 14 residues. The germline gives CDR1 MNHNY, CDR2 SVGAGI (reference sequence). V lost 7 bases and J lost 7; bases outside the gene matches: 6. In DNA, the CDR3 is TGTGCCAGCAAGAGGACTAGCGGGCCTAATGAGCAGTTCTTC. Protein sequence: CASKRTSGPNEQFF.

The CDR3 reads CASTSYLGPHNEQFF. CDR3 DNA sequence: TGTGCCAGTACCTCTTATCTGGGGCCTCACAATGAGCAGTTCTTC. This chain links TRBV19 with TRBJ2-1; weak D call: TRBD1 (5 bases). The CDR3 sequence is 15 residues long. In germline, CDR1 is LNHDA, CDR2 SQIVND (reference sequence). The ends were cut back, 7 bases at V and 5 bases at J, with 18 bases in the middle.

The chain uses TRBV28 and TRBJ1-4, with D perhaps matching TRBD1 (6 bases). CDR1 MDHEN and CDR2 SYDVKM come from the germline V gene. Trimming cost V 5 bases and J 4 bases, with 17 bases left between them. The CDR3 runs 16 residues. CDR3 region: CASSPLGAGDNEKLFF. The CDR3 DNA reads TGTGCCAGCAGTCCCCTCGGGGCAGGGGATAATGAAAAACTGTTTTTT. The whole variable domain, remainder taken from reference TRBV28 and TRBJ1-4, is DVKVTQSSRYLVKRTGEKVFLECVQDMDHENMFWYRQDPGLGLRLIYFSYDVKMKEKGDIPEGYSVSREKKERFSLILESASTNQTSMYLCASSPLGAGDNEKLFFGSGTQLSVL.

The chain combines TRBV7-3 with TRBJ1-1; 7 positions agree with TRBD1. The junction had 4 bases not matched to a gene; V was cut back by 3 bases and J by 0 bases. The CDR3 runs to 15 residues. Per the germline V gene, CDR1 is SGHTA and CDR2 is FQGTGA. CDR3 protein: CASSFGGTVNTEAFF. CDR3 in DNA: TGTGCCAGCAGCTTCGGGGGGACAGTGAACACTGAAGCTTTCTTT.

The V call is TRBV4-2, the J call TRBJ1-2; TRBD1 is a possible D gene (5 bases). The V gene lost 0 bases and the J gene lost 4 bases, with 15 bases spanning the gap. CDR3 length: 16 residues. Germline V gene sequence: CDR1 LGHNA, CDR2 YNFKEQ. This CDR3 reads CASSQEWRDPLYGYTF. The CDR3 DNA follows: TGTGCCAGCAGCCAAGAATGGAGGGACCCCCTCTATGGCTACACCTTC.

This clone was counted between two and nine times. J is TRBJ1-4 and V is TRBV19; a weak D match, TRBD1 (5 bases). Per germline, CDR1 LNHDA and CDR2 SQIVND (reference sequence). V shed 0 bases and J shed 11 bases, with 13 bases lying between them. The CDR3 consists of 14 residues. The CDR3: CASSIEKQGRKLFF. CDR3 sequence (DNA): TGTGCCAGTAGTATAGAAAAGCAGGGACGGAAACTGTTTTTT.

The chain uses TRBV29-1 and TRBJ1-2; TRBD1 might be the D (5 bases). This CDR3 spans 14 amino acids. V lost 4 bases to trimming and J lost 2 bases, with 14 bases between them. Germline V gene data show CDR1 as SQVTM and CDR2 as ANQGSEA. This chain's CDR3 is CSVGHRIGNYGYTF. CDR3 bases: TGCAGCGTTGGCCACAGGATTGGGAACTATGGCTACACCTTC.

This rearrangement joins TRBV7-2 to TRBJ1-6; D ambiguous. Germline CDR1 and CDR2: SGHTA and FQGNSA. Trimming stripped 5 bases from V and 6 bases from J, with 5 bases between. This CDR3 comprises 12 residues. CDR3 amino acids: CASSPFNSPLHF. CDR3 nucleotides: TGTGCCAGCAGCCCCTTTAATTCACCCCTCCACTTT.

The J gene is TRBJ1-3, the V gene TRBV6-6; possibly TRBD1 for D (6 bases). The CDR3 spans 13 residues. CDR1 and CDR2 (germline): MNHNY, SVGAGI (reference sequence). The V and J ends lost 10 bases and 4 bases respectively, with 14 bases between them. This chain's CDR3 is CATRQESGNTIYF. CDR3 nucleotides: TGTGCCACCCGACAGGAATCAGGAAACACCATATATTTT.

For the CDR3, the DNA is TGTGCCAGCACTACAAATAGCGGGAGGACCCTCTCTGGGGCCAACGTCCTGACTTTC. The encoded protein is CASTTNSGRTLSGANVLTF. The V and J genes are TRBV19 and TRBJ2-6; the match to TRBD2 covers 10 bases. J gave up 0 bases and V 9 bases, and 14 bases lay outside the gene matches. The CDR3 contains 19 residues. Germline lookup yields CDR1 LNHDA and CDR2 SQIVND (reference sequence).